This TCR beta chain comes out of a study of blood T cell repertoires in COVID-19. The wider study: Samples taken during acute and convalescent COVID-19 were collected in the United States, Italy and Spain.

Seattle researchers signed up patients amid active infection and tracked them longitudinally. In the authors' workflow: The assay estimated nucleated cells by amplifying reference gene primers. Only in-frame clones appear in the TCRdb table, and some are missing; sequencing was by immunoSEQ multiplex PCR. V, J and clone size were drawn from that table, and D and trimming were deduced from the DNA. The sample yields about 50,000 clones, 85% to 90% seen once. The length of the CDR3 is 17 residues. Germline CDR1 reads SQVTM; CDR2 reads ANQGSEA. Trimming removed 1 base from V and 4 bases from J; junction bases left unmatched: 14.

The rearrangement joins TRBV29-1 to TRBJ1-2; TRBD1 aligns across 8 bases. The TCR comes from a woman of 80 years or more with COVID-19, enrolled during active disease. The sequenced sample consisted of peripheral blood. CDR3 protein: CSVEGPTSRGQGYGYTF. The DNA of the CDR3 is TGCAGCGTTGAAGGTCCGACCTCCAGGGGGCAGGGCTATGGCTACACCTTC.